Shown below are 27 T cell receptor beta chains from a single sample sequenced in a study of T cell changes during pregnancy in multiple sclerosis. Profiled with immunoSEQ multiplex PCR; TCRdb holds only in-frame clones, not every one. The table includes around 33,000 clones, about nine tenths detected once. The specimen comprised peripheral blood, sampled in the third trimester of pregnancy. The receptor source for this set is a female donor in good health, enrolled as a control in a pregnancy study.

V gene TRBV10-1 combines with J gene TRBJ1-1, with a weak D call TRBD1 (5 bases). Trimming left V 1 base short and J 0 bases short, with 12 bases between. This CDR3 is built from 16 residues. Germline CDR1 WNHNN, CDR2 SYGVQD (reference sequence). This CDR3 reads CASSEWRGTMNTEAFF. The CDR3 DNA reads TGCGCCAGCAGTGAGTGGCGGGGGACCATGAACACTGAAGCTTTCTTT.

The CDR3 loop reads CASSSRRRETQYF. CDR3 sequence (DNA): TGTGCCAGCAGTTCGCGGCGGAGAGAGACCCAGTACTTC. The gene calls are TRBV6-6 and TRBJ2-5; D gene uncertain. V lost 4 bases and J lost 4, with 10 bases in between. CDR3 length equals 13 residues. CDR1 is MNHNY, CDR2 SVGAGI, per germline (reference sequence).

This clone was seen once. The chain carries TRBV7-9 and TRBJ2-3; 11 nucleotides line up with TRBD2. The CDR3 is made up of 16 amino acids. V shed 5 bases, J shed 1 base, and the junction held 5 bases outside the gene matches. Germline V gene lookup returns CDR1 SEHNR and CDR2 FQNEAQ (reference sequence). The CDR3 is CASSGGTSGRTDTQYF. CDR3 sequence (DNA): TGTGCCAGCAGCGGAGGGACTAGCGGACGCACAGATACGCAGTATTTT.

The chain employs TRBV27 and TRBJ1-1; 7 positions match TRBD1. The length of the CDR3 is 12 residues. Trimming took 5 bases from V and 6 from J; bases not matched to a gene: 3. Germline loops: CDR1 MNHEY, CDR2 SMNVEV (reference sequence). CDR3 sequence: CASSPGTAEAFF. The CDR3 DNA reads TGTGCCAGCAGTCCGGGGACAGCTGAAGCTTTCTTT.

V gene TRBV4-3 combines with J gene TRBJ1-2; D is ambiguous. The CDR3 sequence is 13 residues long. Trimming removed 3 bases at V and 8 bases at J, with 13 bases between. Germline CDR1 is LGHNA and CDR2 is YSLEER. Written as DNA, the CDR3 is TGCGCCAGCAGCCAGCAGGATCATGAAGGCTACACCTTC. Protein product: CASSQQDHEGYTF.

The rearrangement links TRBV27 to TRBJ1-6; 7 positions agree with TRBD1. The CDR3 runs 14 residues. With V trimmed by 8 bases and J by 0 bases, 1 base remained unmatched. Per germline, CDR1 MNHEY and CDR2 SMNVEV (reference sequence). CDR3 DNA sequence: TGTGCCAGCGGGGACAGCTCCTATAATTCACCCCTCCACTTT. Its protein is CASGDSSYNSPLHF.

The V gene is TRBV5-1, the J gene TRBJ2-5; no clear D. Trimming left V 0 bases short and J 5 bases short, with 5 bases between. Germline-derived CDR1 and CDR2 are SGHRS and YFSETQ. CDR3 length equals 12 residues. For the CDR3, the DNA is TGCGCCAGCAGCTTGGCTATGGAGACCCAGTACTTC. This translates into CASSLAMETQYF.

The chain couples TRBV6-4 to TRBJ2-1; TRBD2 agrees at 12 bases. Germline loops: CDR1 MRHNA, CDR2 SNTAGT. The CDR3 totals 15 residues. V trimming: 5 bases; J trimming: 3 bases; junction bases outside the gene matches: 2. CDR3 amino acids: CASSKTSGSYNEQFF. The CDR3 DNA reads TGTGCCAGCAGTAAGACTAGCGGGAGCTACAATGAGCAGTTCTTC.

This clone was detected only once. The chain has TRBV7-8 and TRBJ2-7; TRBD2 agrees at 10 bases. This CDR3 spans 17 amino acids. Per germline, CDR1 SGHVS and CDR2 FQNEAQ. The J segment lost 0 bases and the V segment lost 4 bases, leaving 9 bases of the junction unmatched. CDR3: CASSSGSLAGSSYEQYF. In DNA form, the CDR3 reads TGTGCCAGCAGCTCAGGCTCACTAGCGGGGAGCTCCTACGAGCAGTACTTC.

This rearrangement joins TRBV5-6 to TRBJ1-2, with D perhaps matching TRBD1 (6 bases). This CDR3 has 14 amino acids. V lost 5 bases to trimming and J lost 2 bases, with 13 bases between them. CDR1 is SGHDT and CDR2 is YYEEEE in the germline V gene. CDR3 coding DNA: TGTGCCAGCAGTCGCCGGACAGTAAACTATGGCTACACCTTC. It translates to CASSRRTVNYGYTF. Complete variable domain (other parts from reference TRBV5-6 and TRBJ1-2): DAGVTQSPTHLIKTRGQQVTLRCSPKSGHDTVSWYQQALGQGPQFIFQYYEEEERQRGNFPDRFSGHQFPNYSSELNVNALLLGDSALYLCASSRRTVNYGYTFGSGTRLTVV.

This clone was detected once. The V gene is TRBV5-1, the J gene TRBJ2-5; D is ambiguous. Near its end, the DNA agrees better with TRBJ2-7, so the J call may be wrong. The V gene's germline CDR1 is SGHRS and CDR2 YFSETQ. The CDR3 is 14 amino acids. The CDR3 loop is CASSLRDSFYEQYF. The CDR3 DNA is TGCGCCAGCAGCTTGAGAGACTCTTTTTACGAGCAGTACTTC.

The chain is built from TRBV4-2 and TRBJ1-2; 10 nucleotides align to TRBD1. Germline CDR1 LGHNA, CDR2 YNFKEQ. There are 18 residues in the CDR3. V shed 0 bases and J 7 bases; nucleotides not matched to a gene: 14. The DNA for the CDR3 is TGTGCCAGCAGCCAAGATCGGGGACAGGGGCGCGTTAATGGTGGCTACACCTTC. It is translated as CASSQDRGQGRVNGGYTF.

This clone has more than one count but fewer than ten. The chain combines TRBV6-1 with TRBJ2-5; 9 bases match TRBD1. J was trimmed by 5 bases and V by 3 bases; bases with no gene match: 7. The CDR3 is 15 amino acids. CDR1 MNHNS and CDR2 SASEGT come from the germline V gene. This CDR3 reads CASSEMVGTGETQYF. The CDR3 DNA follows: TGTGCCAGCAGTGAGATGGTAGGGACAGGGGAGACCCAGTACTTC.

This clone has only one observation. This sequence joins TRBV9 and TRBJ1-4; 7 nucleotides match TRBD1. The germline gives CDR1 SGDLS, CDR2 YYNGEE. V lost 3 bases and J lost 3; bases outside the gene matches: 5. The CDR3 loop spans 15 amino acids. CDR3 sequence (DNA): TGTGCCAGCAGCGAGACAGGGTGGGCTAATGAAAAACTGTTTTTT. Amino acids: CASSETGWANEKLFF.

This clone was seen a handful of times. The CDR3 protein is CATSRDEGTEAFF. CDR3 coding DNA: TGTGCCACCAGCAGAGATGAGGGCACTGAAGCTTTCTTT. J is TRBJ1-1 and V is TRBV15; no reliable D call. Trimming took 0 bases from V and 4 from J, leaving 6 bases between them. The CDR3 covers 13 residues. Looked up from germline, CDR1 is LNHNV and CDR2 is YYDKDF (reference sequence).

The CDR3 loop is CASSLRGTVSETQYF. The DNA of the CDR3 is TGTGCCAGCAGCTTGCGCGGGACAGTCTCGGAGACCCAGTACTTC. The V call is TRBV5-6, the J call TRBJ2-5; maybe TRBD1 (7 bases). There are 15 residues in the CDR3. Germline CDR1 SGHDT, CDR2 YYEEEE. Deletions cut 1 base from V and 5 bases from J, with 15 bases between.

The CDR3 DNA is TGTGCCAGCAGCGTTGACGGGGGGTACCAAGAGACCCAGTACTTC. Amino acid sequence: CASSVDGGYQETQYF. The rearrangement links TRBV9 to TRBJ2-5; 7 bases map to TRBD2. In germline, CDR1 is SGDLS, CDR2 YYNGEE. Trimming removed 2 bases from V and 0 bases from J; junction bases left unmatched: 4. CDR3 length: 15 residues.

The rearrangement joins TRBV4-1 to TRBJ1-1; 12 bases agree with TRBD1. Trimming took 1 base from V and 6 from J; bases not matched to a gene: 0. The CDR3 runs 14 residues. Germline V gene lookup returns CDR1 MGHRA and CDR2 YSYEKL. This CDR3 is CASSQGDRGPEAFF. The CDR3 DNA sequence: TGCGCCAGCAGCCAAGGGGACAGGGGGCCTGAAGCTTTCTTT.

The V gene is TRBV5-6, the J gene TRBJ2-3; D gene ambiguous. The CDR3 sequence is 12 residues long. V dropped 1 base and J dropped 4 bases, with 4 bases sitting between them. From germline, CDR1 is SGHDT and CDR2 YYEEEE. CDR3 sequence reads: CASSLTADTQYF. Written as DNA, the CDR3 is TGTGCCAGCAGCTTGACGGCAGATACGCAGTATTTT.

This chain links TRBV7-3 with TRBJ2-5; 8 positions match TRBD1. The CDR3 is 13 residues long. Germline lookup yields CDR1 SGHTA and CDR2 FQGTGA. The ends lost 3 bases at V and 6 bases at J; junction bases unmatched: 3. CDR3 in DNA: TGTGCCAGCAGCTTTCGGACAGGGAAGACCCAGTACTTC. This codes for CASSFRTGKTQYF.

This clone was counted a few times. V gene TRBV4-3 combines with J gene TRBJ2-6; D possibly corresponds to TRBD1 (6 bases). Trimming shortened V by 3 bases and J by 2 bases, and 11 bases separated the two germline ends. Germline-derived CDR1 and CDR2 are LGHNA and YSLEER. The CDR3 sequence is 16 residues long. CDR3 in amino acids: CASSQATGTGANVLTF. The CDR3, as DNA: TGCGCCAGCAGCCAGGCTACAGGGACTGGGGCCAACGTCCTGACTTTC.

The chain employs TRBV11-2 and TRBJ2-2; no reliable D call. The length of the CDR3 is 14 residues. CDR1 SGHAT and CDR2 FQNNGV come from the germline V gene. V gave up 1 base and J gave up 7 bases, with 10 bases separating them. CDR3 region: CASSLGSSFGELFF. CDR3 sequence (DNA): TGTGCCAGCAGCTTAGGGTCGAGCTTCGGGGAGCTGTTTTTT.

V usage is TRBV19 and J usage is TRBJ1-3; maybe TRBD1 (6 bases). The V end was cut by 7 bases, the J end by 0 bases, with 19 bases between. The CDR3 has 17 amino acids. Per the germline V gene, CDR1 is LNHDA and CDR2 is SQIVND (reference sequence). The CDR3 nucleotides read TGTGCCAGTATTCCTCGGGACACTTCTTCCTCTGGAAACACCATATATTTT. Translation gives CASIPRDTSSSGNTIYF.

The chain carries TRBV5-1 and TRBJ2-5; D unclear. V was clipped by 6 bases and J by 5 bases, with 14 bases between them. This CDR3 has 13 amino acids. Germline V gene data show CDR1 as SGHRS and CDR2 as YFSETQ. CDR3 bases: TGCGCCAGCACCCAGACTTCGGTTGAGACCCAGTACTTC. This codes for CASTQTSVETQYF.

The CDR3 loop reads CASSLGDRGRETQYF. The CDR3 DNA reads as TGTGCCAGCAGCTTGGGGGACAGGGGGAGGGAGACCCAGTACTTC. The genes are TRBV5-6 and TRBJ2-5, with TRBD1 identical over 11 bases. Germline CDR1 is SGHDT and CDR2 is YYEEEE. J lost 5 bases, V lost 0 bases, and 3 bases had no gene match. CDR3 length: 15 amino acids. The variable domain in full, with the rest retrieved from reference TRBV5-6 and TRBJ2-5, is DAGVTQSPTHLIKTRGQQVTLRCSPKSGHDTVSWYQQALGQGPQFIFQYYEEEERQRGNFPDRFSGHQFPNYSSELNVNALLLGDSALYLCASSLGDRGRETQYFGPGTRLLVL.

This chain joins TRBV28 and TRBJ2-7, with 8 nucleotides matching TRBD2. The trim removed 3 bases at V and 0 bases at J, leaving 10 bases unmatched. The CDR3 totals 17 residues. Germline loops: CDR1 MDHEN, CDR2 SYDVKM. The CDR3 DNA follows: TGTGCCAGCAGTTTGAGCGGGGGTTTACGTAGCTCCTACGAGCAGTACTTC. It yields the protein CASSLSGGLRSSYEQYF.

The chain combines TRBV7-6 with TRBJ2-3; 7 positions agree with TRBD2. V gave up 0 bases and J gave up 2 bases; unmatched junction bases: 2. Germline CDR1 and CDR2: SGHVS and FNYEAQ. The CDR3 extends over 15 amino acids. CDR3: CASSLAGTITDTQYF. CDR3 DNA: TGTGCCAGCAGCTTAGCGGGGACTATCACAGATACGCAGTATTTT.